The next 30 T cell receptor delta chains were all read from a single sample in a study of γδ T cells in repeated Plasmodium falciparum infection. TCRdb re-called clones from the multiplex PCR reads via CATT. Of roughly 90,000 delta-chain clones listed, almost 1.5% are singletons. Flow sorting of PBMC yielded separate Vgamma9/Vdelta2+ and Vdelta2-negative gammadelta T cell populations for bulk repertoire analysis. Sequencing used gamma-delta T cells from blood. The source of these receptors is a pool of human donors (malaria-infected and uninfected, not separated).

In its sample, this clone was seen a few times. TCRdb has a much larger clone's protein, which differs at residue 13 from the translation of this DNA, likely because of a read error; what is shown is the protein translated from the DNA. This chain links TRDV1 with TRDJ1, with 8 bases matching TRDD3. The J gene, left out of TCRdb, was set here by checking the DNA against germline. Germline V gives CDR1 TSWWSYY, CDR2 QGS. The CDR3 contains 17 residues. The CDR3 sequence: CALGEIWGSPLTGKLIF. For the CDR3, the DNA is TGTGCTCTTGGGGAAATCTGGGGGAGCCCCCTCACCGGTAAACTCATCTTT.

The rearrangement links TRDV1 to TRDJ1; TRDD3 matches 12 bases. Assignment of the J gene here rests on matching the DNA to germline, because TCRdb gives none. The CDR3 has 20 residues. The J segment lost 0 bases and the V segment lost 5 bases, leaving 16 bases of the junction unmatched. Germline V lookup: CDR1 TSWWSYY, CDR2 QGS. The CDR3 region is CALGNPTNPGGYAYTDKLIF. CDR3 sequence (DNA): TGTGCTCTTGGGAACCCCACAAATCCTGGGGGATACGCGTACACCGATAAACTCATCTTT.

Comment on this clone: With a far larger clone one base away, a read error is the likely cause. The same CDR3 arises from other DNA sequences in this sample as well. The J gene went uncalled, whereas the V gene is TRDV2; the D call TRDD3 from the table was never checked on the DNA. CDR3 length: 19 amino acids. CDR1 is GEAIGNYY and CDR2 is EKD in the germline V gene. The CDR3 protein is CACDTLPPGGYGSTDKLIF. CDR3 bases: TGTGCCTGTGACACCCTGCCTCCTGGGGGATACGGAAGCACCGATAAGCTCATCTTT.

This clone was counted a few times. The TCRdb protein comes from a much larger clone and disagrees with this DNA's translation at residue 3, likely due to a read error; the protein given here is derived from the DNA. The CDR3 is CAFDTLGLGENVWTDKLIF. CDR3 nucleotide sequence: TGTGCCTTTGACACCCTAGGACTGGGGGAGAACGTTTGGACCGATAAACTCATCTTT. The V and J genes are TRDV2 and TRDJ1, with TRDD3 identical over 9 bases. The J gene is absent in TCRdb and was assigned here via DNA matching to germline. Germline lookup yields CDR1 GEAIGNYY and CDR2 EKD. The CDR3 is 19 amino acids.

Here the CDR3 reads CALGERITTSGGYVTDKLIF. The DNA of the CDR3 is TGTGCTCTTGGGGAACGCATCACAACATCTGGGGGATACGTAACCGATAAACTCATCTTT. This chain connects TRDV1 to TRDJ1, with TRDD3 matching over 12 bases. V shed 1 base, J shed 2 bases, and the junction held 14 bases outside the gene matches. Germline lookup yields CDR1 TSWWSYY and CDR2 QGS. The CDR3 totals 20 residues.

No J gene was named, though the V gene is TRDV1; TRDD3 is the table's D call, not checked against the DNA. CDR1 and CDR2 from the germline V gene are TSWWSYY and QGS. The CDR3 totals 20 residues. The CDR3 here is CALGASSLYPLMTLTAQPFF. CDR3 DNA sequence: TGTGCTCTTGGGGCGTCTTCCTTATACCCCCTAATGACTTTGACAGCACAACCCTTCTTT.

This clone has only a few counts. TCRdb has a much larger clone's protein, which differs at residue 4 from the translation of this DNA, likely because of a read error; what is shown is the protein translated from the DNA. This chain links TRDV2 with TRDJ1; no definite D call. The J gene, absent from TCRdb, was called here by matching the DNA to germline. This CDR3 spans 14 amino acids. In germline, CDR1 is GEAIGNYY, CDR2 EKD. Here the CDR3 DNA reads TGTGCCTGTGTCACCGGGCGCTACACCGATAAACTCATCTTT. Amino acids: CACVTGRYTDKLIF.

This clone showed up just a few times. TCRdb pairs this DNA with a much larger clone's protein that differs at residue 9, likely a read error; the protein shown was translated from the DNA. This chain uses TRDV2 with TRDJ2; weak D call: TRDD3 (5 bases). The J gene was missing in TCRdb and was found by matching the end of the DNA to germline. The length of the CDR3 is 15 residues. Trimming took off 0 bases at V and 4 bases at J, with 11 bases between the two ends. Per germline, CDR1 GEAIGNYY and CDR2 EKD. The CDR3 loop reads CACDTGGGSTAQLFF. DNA for the CDR3: TGTGCCTGTGACACCGGCGGGGGGTCGACAGCACAACTCTTCTTT.

This clone was recorded a few times. Translating this DNA gives a protein that differs at residue 10 from the TCRdb one, which belongs to a much larger clone; a read error is likely, and the protein shown is this translation. The chain combines TRDV2 with TRDJ1; D not resolved. Between the trimmed V and J ends, which lost 1 base and 1 base, there was a span of 15 bases. The CDR3 loop spans 16 amino acids. Germline V gene sequence: CDR1 GEAIGNYY, CDR2 EKD. The CDR3 DNA follows: TGTGCCTGTGACACAGGCGAAGGACCCCCCACCGATAAACTCATCTTT. Its protein product is CACDTGEGPPTDKLIF.

Only a few counts were recorded for this clone. This is likely an artifact of a read error, given a far larger clone one base away. Other DNA sequences within the sample encode an identical CDR3. The genes are TRDV1 and TRDJ1, with a possible D match to TRDD2 (5 bases). TCRdb lists no J gene, so it was determined here by aligning the DNA to germline. V lost 2 bases and J 5 bases, leaving 18 bases between the germline ends. The length of the CDR3 is 16 residues. Germline V gene lookup returns CDR1 TSWWSYY and CDR2 QGS. Here the CDR3 reads CALGESPSSSTDKLIF. Here the CDR3 DNA reads TGTGCTCTTGGGGAATCACCTTCTTCGTCTACTGATAAACTCATCTTT.

This clone was counted only a few times. The chain uses TRDV2 and TRDJ1; 7 bases agree with TRDD2. TCRdb supplies no J gene; here it was assigned by aligning the nucleotide sequence to germline. Germline V lookup: CDR1 GEAIGNYY, CDR2 EKD. CDR3 size: 15 residues. Trimming took 3 bases from V and 5 from J; bases not matched to a gene: 11. CDR3 amino acids: CACDRGFLRSDKLIF. The CDR3 bases are TGTGCCTGTGACCGCGGTTTCCTACGTTCTGATAAACTCATCTTT.

This clone showed up just a few times. This likely traces to a read error, being one base from a far larger clone. Additional DNA sequences in this sample encode the identical CDR3. The rearrangement links TRDV1 to TRDJ1, with a tentative D call TRDD3 (6 bases). Since TCRdb gives no J gene, matching the DNA to germline was used here to assign it. This CDR3 is 21 amino acids long. The ends were cut back, 0 bases at V and 2 bases at J, with 28 bases in the middle. CDR1 TSWWSYY and CDR2 QGS come from the germline V gene. The CDR3 DNA follows: TGTGCTCTTGGGGAACTGAAACTCCTCCGGGCTTGGGGATTTAGGACCGATAAACTCATCTTT. Its protein product is CALGELKLLRAWGFRTDKLIF.

Points on this clone: The mismatch at residue 13 between this DNA's translation and the TCRdb protein of a much larger clone likely reflects a read error; the protein shown is translated from the DNA. The rearrangement uses TRDV2 and TRDJ1, with TRDD3 identical over 8 bases. No J gene is reported in TCRdb; it was inferred here by comparing the DNA with germline. J lost 0 bases, V lost 0 bases, and 14 bases had no gene match. The CDR3 has 19 residues. CDR1 is GEAIGNYY, CDR2 EKD, per germline. The DNA for the CDR3 is TGTGCCTGTGACACCGTAAAAGCTGGGGGAGGAAAGCACACCGATAAACTCATCTTT. It translates to CACDTVKAGGGKHTDKLIF.

Note on this clone: The protein that TCRdb holds for this DNA derives from a much larger clone and differs from the translated DNA at residue 12, which likely indicates a read error; the protein shown here is translated from the DNA. The V call is TRDV1, the J call TRDJ1; TRDD3 matches at 9 bases. Germline matching of the DNA provided the J gene here, since TCRdb leaves it blank. This CDR3 comprises 23 residues. V lost 2 bases, J lost 0 bases, and 25 bases stayed unmatched. Germline loops: CDR1 TSWWSYY, CDR2 QGS. In DNA form, the CDR3 reads TGTGCTCTTGGGGAATGTGGACACCCTAATGTACCGGGGGATACACTTTACACCGATAAACTCATCTTT. It yields the protein CALGECGHPNVPGDTLYTDKLIF.

About this clone itself: For this DNA, TCRdb reports the protein of a much larger clone, which diverges at residue 20, most likely from a read error; the protein presented here is translated directly from the DNA. V is TRDV1 and J is TRDJ1, with 10 bases fitting TRDD3. The CDR3 spans 22 residues. Per germline, CDR1 TSWWSYY and CDR2 QGS. In DNA, the CDR3 is TGTGCTCTTGGGGAACCCCCTTCGGGGGGGGATACGCGTGGACGAGGGACCGATAAACCCATCTTT. Amino acid sequence: CALGEPPSGGDTRGRGTDKPIF.

As to this clone: TCRdb has a much larger clone's protein, which differs at residue 14 from the translation of this DNA, likely because of a read error; what is shown is the protein translated from the DNA. The V gene call is TRDV2, and the J gene call is absent; the table's D call of TRDD3 was not tested on the DNA. Germline values: CDR1 GEAIGNYY, CDR2 EKD. This CDR3 is built from 16 residues. DNA of the CDR3: TGTGCCTGTGACACCGTCGGGGATCGTGGTACCGATAAACCCATCTTT. This gives the protein CACDTVGDRGTDKPIF.

Points on this clone: The protein recorded in TCRdb matches a much larger clone and deviates from this DNA's translation at residue 13, suggesting a read error; the protein here is obtained by translating the DNA. The CDR3 loop is CALGGTLFPTLGGLDKLIF. DNA for the CDR3: TGTGCTCTTGGGGGAACTCTCTTTCCTACTCTGGGGGGTTTAGATAAACTCATCTTT. The rearrangement uses TRDV1 and TRDJ1; either TRDD2 or TRDD3 may supply D (7 bases each). The CDR3 is 19 residues long. CDR1 and CDR2 (germline): TSWWSYY, QGS. V was cut by 4 bases and J by 5 bases, with 29 bases left in between.

Only a few counts were recorded for this clone. A read error likely explains why the TCRdb protein, taken from a much larger clone, differs from this DNA's translation at residue 10; the protein shown is translated from the DNA. The chain combines TRDV1 with TRDJ1; D is possibly TRDD3 (6 bases). TCRdb offers no J gene call, so here the DNA was matched to germline to obtain one. Germline CDR1 reads TSWWSYY; CDR2 reads QGS. The CDR3 is 15 residues long. The CDR3 DNA reads as TGTGCCTTATCGGTAGGGGATTGGGGCGCCGATAAACTCATCTTT. Translated: CALSVGDWGADKLIF.

On this clone: TCRdb shows a much larger clone's protein in place of this DNA's translation, and the two differ at residue 10, likely through a read error; the protein shown is translated from the DNA. This chain joins TRDV1 and TRDJ3; 12 nucleotides agree with TRDD3. The J gene, missing from TCRdb, was assigned here through DNA to germline matching. The CDR3 totals 24 residues. The junction had 19 bases not matched to a gene; V was cut back by 1 base and J by 3 bases. Germline V gives CDR1 TSWWSYY, CDR2 QGS. CDR3 protein: CALGERRPMGWGIRFGWDTRQMFF. CDR3 nucleotides: TGTGCTCTTGGGGAACGCCGCCCCATGGGCTGGGGGATACGCTTCGGCTGGGACACCCGACAGATGTTTTTC.

There are a few counts of this clone. The protein in TCRdb stems from a much larger clone and differs at residue 5 from this DNA's translation, likely a read error; here the protein is translated from the DNA. V gene TRDV1 combines with J gene TRDJ1; tentative D call: TRDD3 (5 bases). Germline values: CDR1 TSWWSYY, CDR2 QGS. V gave up 4 bases and J gave up 2 bases, with 26 bases separating them. The CDR3 sequence is 19 residues long. The DNA of the CDR3 is TGTGCTCTTGGGGGACGGCCTGGGTCGGCCCACCATGTAACCGATAAACTCATCTTT. This translates into CALGGRPGSAHHVTDKLIF.

This clone was detected many times. One end of the junction fails to match germline, which may point to a read error. Other DNA sequences within the sample encode an identical CDR3. The gene calls are TRDV1 and TRDJ1, with D perhaps matching TRDD2 or TRDD3 (7 bases each). Germline assignment: CDR1 TSWWSYY and CDR2 QGS. The CDR3 spans 22 residues. The CDR3 nucleotides read TGTGCACTTGGGGAAAGGGTAGTTCCTACGGGGGATCGCCGACCTTACACCGATAAACTCATCTTT. Translation gives CALGERVVPTGDRRPYTDKLIF.

This clone was seen only a few times. This DNA translates differently at residue 7 from the TCRdb protein, which is that of a much larger clone; a read error is likely, and the protein shown is the DNA's own translation. This rearrangement joins TRDV2 to TRDJ3; 7 bases align to TRDD3. Germline matching of the DNA provided the J gene here, since TCRdb leaves it blank. The trim removed 3 bases at V and 1 base at J, leaving 2 bases unmatched. CDR3 size: 16 residues. Germline lookup yields CDR1 GEAIGNYY and CDR2 EKD. The CDR3 coding sequence is TGTGCCTGTGACTGGGGGAGATCCTGGGACACCCGACAGATGTTTTTC. Residues: CACDWGRSWDTRQMFF.

This clone has only a few counts. The TCRdb record carries a much larger clone's protein, which differs from this DNA's translation at residue 14; a read error is the likely cause, and the protein listed here is the DNA translation. The chain carries TRDV2 and TRDJ3, with D perhaps matching TRDD3 (6 bases). TCRdb leaves out the J gene; it was filled in here by matching the DNA to germline. The CDR3 contains 20 residues. In germline, CDR1 is GEAIGNYY, CDR2 EKD. The CDR3 DNA reads as TGTGCCTGTGACACCGGAGTCAATCCTCCCAACTCCTGGGGCACCCGACAGATGTTTTTC. Translation gives CACDTGVNPPNSWGTRQMFF.

There are a few counts of this clone. A read error is the likely source, as a far larger clone sits one nucleotide away. Other DNA variants within this sample encode the same CDR3. The DNA for the CDR3 is TGTGCCCTTGGTAAGAGTTCTTTTCCCTTGGTACTTTACACCGATAAACTCATCTTT. Translation gives CALGKSSFPLVLYTDKLIF. The chain joins TRDV1 to TRDJ1; no clear D. Germline V gene lookup returns CDR1 TSWWSYY and CDR2 QGS. CDR3 length equals 19 residues.

This clone was seen a handful of times. Translating this DNA gives a protein that differs at residue 4 from the TCRdb one, which belongs to a much larger clone; a read error is likely, and the protein shown is this translation. This chain joins TRDV2 and TRDJ1; TRDD3 aligns across 10 bases. TCRdb offers no J gene call, so here the DNA was matched to germline to obtain one. The CDR3 length is 18 residues. CDR1 GEAIGNYY and CDR2 EKD come from the germline V gene. Here the CDR3 DNA reads TGTGCCTGTGTCACCTCCACTGGGGGATCACTGTACACCGATAAACTCATCTTT. It yields the protein CACVTSTGGSLYTDKLIF.

This clone has only a few counts. The protein TCRdb gives is from a much larger clone and does not agree with this DNA's translation at residue 12, likely a read error; the protein shown here comes from the DNA. The rearrangement joins TRDV2 to TRDJ1; TRDD3 matches 8 bases. The J gene was missing in TCRdb and was found by matching the end of the DNA to germline. From germline, CDR1 is GEAIGNYY and CDR2 EKD. The V and J ends lost 0 bases and 0 bases, in that order; junction bases with no gene match: 14. This CDR3 has 19 amino acids. The CDR3 region is CACDTGGLTGGPNTDKLIF. The CDR3 nucleotides read TGTGCCTGTGACACCGGGGGGCTGACTGGGGGTCCAAACACCGATAAACTCATCTTT.

Concerning this clone: TCRdb attributes to this sequence the protein of a much larger clone, which differs from the DNA translation at residue 14; a read error is likely, and the protein displayed is translated from the DNA. This chain links TRDV1 with TRDJ1, with 8 bases matching TRDD3. The CDR3 extends over 19 amino acids. CDR1 and CDR2 (germline): TSWWSYY, QGS. J gave up 3 bases and V 1 base, and 16 bases lay outside the gene matches. CDR3 sequence reads: CALGEHYVSGDIDADKLIF. The CDR3 coding sequence is TGTGCTCTTGGGGAACATTACGTCTCGGGGGATATTGATGCCGATAAACTCATCTTT.

CDR3 DNA: TGTGCTCTTGGGGAAACCCGGTACTGGGGGATAGTAACCGATAAACTCATCTTT. It codes for CALGETRYWGIVTDKLIF. The chain is built from TRDV1 and TRDJ1; 11 bases line up with TRDD3. Germline matching of the DNA provided the J gene here, since TCRdb leaves it blank. The V gene's germline CDR1 is TSWWSYY and CDR2 QGS. The CDR3 loop spans 18 amino acids. V was pared by 2 bases and J by 2 bases, with 10 bases of the junction left unmatched.

For this clone: This probably arose from a read error, given a far larger clone one base away. The sample holds other DNA sequences that translate to the same CDR3. This rearrangement joins TRDV1 to TRDJ1; TRDD3 matches at 9 bases. The germline V gene has CDR1 TSWWSYY and CDR2 QGS. The CDR3 covers 25 residues. The DNA for the CDR3 is TGTGCTCTTGGGGAACTATGGGCGTTCCTACGTTCCACTGGGGGAAAACAGGGGGAGGCCGATAAGCTCATCTTT. Its protein is CALGELWAFLRSTGGKQGEADKLIF.

This clone was counted a few times. This DNA's translation differs at residue 8 from TCRdb's protein, which comes from a much larger clone; a read error is likely, and the protein shown is translated from the DNA. V is TRDV2 and J is TRDJ1; 9 nucleotides agree with TRDD3. No J gene is reported in TCRdb; it was inferred here by comparing the DNA with germline. There are 21 residues in the CDR3. In germline, CDR1 is GEAIGNYY, CDR2 EKD. J lost 0 bases, V lost 3 bases, and 22 bases had no gene match. Written as DNA, the CDR3 is TGTGCCTGTGACCAGGGACAAATACTGGGGGACCACTTAAGTAACACCGATAAACTCATCTTT. It specifies CACDQGQILGDHLSNTDKLIF.